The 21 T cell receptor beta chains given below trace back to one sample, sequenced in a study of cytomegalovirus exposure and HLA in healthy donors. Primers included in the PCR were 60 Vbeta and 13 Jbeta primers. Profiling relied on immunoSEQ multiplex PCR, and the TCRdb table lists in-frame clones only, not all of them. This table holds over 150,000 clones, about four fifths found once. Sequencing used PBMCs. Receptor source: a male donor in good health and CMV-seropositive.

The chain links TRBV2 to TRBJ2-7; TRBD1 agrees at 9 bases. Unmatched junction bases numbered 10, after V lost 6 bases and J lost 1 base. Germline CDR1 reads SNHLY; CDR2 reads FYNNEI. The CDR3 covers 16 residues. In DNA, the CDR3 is TGTGCCAGCAGGGGGGACAGGGACAGCCCTTCCTACGAGCAGTACTTC. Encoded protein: CASRGDRDSPSYEQYF.

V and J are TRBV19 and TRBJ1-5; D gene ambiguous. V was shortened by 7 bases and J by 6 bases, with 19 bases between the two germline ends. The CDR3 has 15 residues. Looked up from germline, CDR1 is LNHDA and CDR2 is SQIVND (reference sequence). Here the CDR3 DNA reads TGTGCCAGTACCTCGAAAGGGAGAGTGATTCAGCCCCAGCATTTT. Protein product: CASTSKGRVIQPQHF.

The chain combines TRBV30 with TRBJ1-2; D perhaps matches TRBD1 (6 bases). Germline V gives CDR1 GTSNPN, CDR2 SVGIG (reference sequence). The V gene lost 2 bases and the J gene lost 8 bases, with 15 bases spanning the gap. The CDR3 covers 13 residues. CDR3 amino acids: CAWSLTSRGGYTF. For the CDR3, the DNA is TGTGCCTGGAGTCTCACATCCAGGGGAGGCTACACCTTC.

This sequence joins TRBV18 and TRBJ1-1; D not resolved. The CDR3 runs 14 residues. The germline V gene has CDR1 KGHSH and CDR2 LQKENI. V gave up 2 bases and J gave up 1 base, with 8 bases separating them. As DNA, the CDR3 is TGTGCCAGCTCACCAATAGACACGAACACTGAAGCTTTCTTT. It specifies CASSPIDTNTEAFF.

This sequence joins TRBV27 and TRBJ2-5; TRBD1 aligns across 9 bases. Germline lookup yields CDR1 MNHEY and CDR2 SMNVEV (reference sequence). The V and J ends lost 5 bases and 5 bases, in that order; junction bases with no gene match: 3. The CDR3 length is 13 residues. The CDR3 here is CASSLTGGETQYF. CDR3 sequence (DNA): TGTGCCAGCAGTCTGACAGGGGGGGAGACCCAGTACTTC.

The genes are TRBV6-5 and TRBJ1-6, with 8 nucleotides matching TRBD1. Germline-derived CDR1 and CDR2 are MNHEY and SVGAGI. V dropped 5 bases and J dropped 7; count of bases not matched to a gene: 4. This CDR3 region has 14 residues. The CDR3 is CASSQGAGNSPLHF. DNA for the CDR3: TGTGCCAGCAGTCAGGGGGCTGGGAATTCACCCCTCCACTTT.

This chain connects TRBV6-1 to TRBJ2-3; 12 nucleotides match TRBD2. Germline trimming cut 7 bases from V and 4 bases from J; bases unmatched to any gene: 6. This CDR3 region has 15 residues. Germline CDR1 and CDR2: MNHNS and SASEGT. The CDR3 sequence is CASTELAGGSDTQYF. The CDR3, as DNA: TGTGCCAGCACCGAACTAGCGGGGGGTTCAGATACGCAGTATTTT.

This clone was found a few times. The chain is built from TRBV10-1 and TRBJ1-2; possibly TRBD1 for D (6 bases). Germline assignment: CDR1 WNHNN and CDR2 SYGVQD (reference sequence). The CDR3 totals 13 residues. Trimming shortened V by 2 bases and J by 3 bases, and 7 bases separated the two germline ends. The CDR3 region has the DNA TGCGCCAGCAGTGAGAACAGGGACTATGGCTACACCTTC. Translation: CASSENRDYGYTF.

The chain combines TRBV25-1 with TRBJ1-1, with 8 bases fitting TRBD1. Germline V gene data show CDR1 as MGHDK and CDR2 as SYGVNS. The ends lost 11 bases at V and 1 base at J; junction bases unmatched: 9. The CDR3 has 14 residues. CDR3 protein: CAVLQGGKNTEAFF. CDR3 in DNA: TGTGCCGTCCTACAGGGGGGGAAGAACACTGAAGCTTTCTTT.

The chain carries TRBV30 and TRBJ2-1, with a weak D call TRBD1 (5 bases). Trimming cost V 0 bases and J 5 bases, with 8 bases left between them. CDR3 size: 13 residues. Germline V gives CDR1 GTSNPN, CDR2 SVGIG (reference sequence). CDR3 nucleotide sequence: TGTGCCTGGAGTGTAGACAGAAACAATGAGCAGTTCTTC. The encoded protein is CAWSVDRNNEQFF.

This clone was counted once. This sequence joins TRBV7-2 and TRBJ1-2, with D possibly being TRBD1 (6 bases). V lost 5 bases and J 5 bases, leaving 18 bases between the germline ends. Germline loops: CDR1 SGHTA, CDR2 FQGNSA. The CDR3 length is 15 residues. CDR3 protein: CASSANQGSYYGYTF. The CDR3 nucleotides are TGTGCCAGCAGCGCCAACCAGGGGAGCTATTATGGCTACACCTTC.

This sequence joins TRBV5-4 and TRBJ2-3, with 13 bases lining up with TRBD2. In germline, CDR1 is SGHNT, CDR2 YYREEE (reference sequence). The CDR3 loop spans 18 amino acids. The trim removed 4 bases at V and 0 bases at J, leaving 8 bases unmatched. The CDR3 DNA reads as TGTGCCAGCAGCCCAGGGACTAGCGGGGTCTACAGCACAGATACGCAGTATTTT. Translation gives CASSPGTSGVYSTDTQYF.

CDR3 sequence: CASSQTGGPPTF. CDR3 nucleotides: TGTGCCAGCAGCCAAACAGGGGGACCCCCCACCTTC. The chain combines TRBV7-9 with TRBJ1-2, with 8 bases fitting TRBD1. Germline CDR1 SEHNR, CDR2 FQNEAQ (reference sequence). The junction had 9 bases not matched to a gene; V was cut back by 5 bases and J by 13 bases. The CDR3 runs to 12 residues.

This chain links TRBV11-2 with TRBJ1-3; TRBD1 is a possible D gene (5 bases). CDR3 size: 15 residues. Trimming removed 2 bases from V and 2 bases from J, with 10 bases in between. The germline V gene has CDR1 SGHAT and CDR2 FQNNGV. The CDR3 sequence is CASSLNPGPGNTIYF. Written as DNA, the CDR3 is TGTGCCAGCAGCTTAAATCCAGGGCCTGGAAACACCATATATTTT.

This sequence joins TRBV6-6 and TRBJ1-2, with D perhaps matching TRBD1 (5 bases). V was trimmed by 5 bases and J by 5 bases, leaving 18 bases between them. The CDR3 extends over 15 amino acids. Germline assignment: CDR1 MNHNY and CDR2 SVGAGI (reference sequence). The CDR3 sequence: CASSRGQLWDYGYTF. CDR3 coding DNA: TGTGCCAGCAGTCGTGGACAACTTTGGGATTATGGCTACACCTTC.

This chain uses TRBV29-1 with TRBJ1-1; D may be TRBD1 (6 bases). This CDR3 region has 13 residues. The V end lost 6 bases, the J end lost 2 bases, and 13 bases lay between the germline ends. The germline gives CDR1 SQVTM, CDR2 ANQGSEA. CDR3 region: CSVGQGKNTEAFF. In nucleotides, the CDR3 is TGCAGCGTCGGGCAGGGGAAAAACACTGAAGCTTTCTTT.

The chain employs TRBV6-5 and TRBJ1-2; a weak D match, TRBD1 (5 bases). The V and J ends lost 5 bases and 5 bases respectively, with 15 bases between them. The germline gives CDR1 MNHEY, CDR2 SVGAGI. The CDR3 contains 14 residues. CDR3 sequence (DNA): TGTGCCAGCAGTGAAATATCAGGGCCATATGGCTACACCTTC. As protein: CASSEISGPYGYTF.

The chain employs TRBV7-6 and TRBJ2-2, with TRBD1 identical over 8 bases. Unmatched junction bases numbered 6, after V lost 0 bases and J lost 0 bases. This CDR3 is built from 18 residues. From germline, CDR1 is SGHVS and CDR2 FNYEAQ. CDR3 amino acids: CASSLAIRTGTNTGELFF. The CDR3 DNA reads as TGTGCCAGCAGCTTAGCGATTCGGACAGGGACGAACACCGGGGAGCTGTTTTTT.

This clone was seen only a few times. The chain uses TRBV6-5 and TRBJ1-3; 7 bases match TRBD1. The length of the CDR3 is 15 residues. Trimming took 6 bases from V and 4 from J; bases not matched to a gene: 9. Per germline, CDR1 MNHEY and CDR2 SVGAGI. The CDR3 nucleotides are TGTGCCAGCAGCCGCGCAAGACAGGGCGGAAACACCATATATTTT. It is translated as CASSRARQGGNTIYF.

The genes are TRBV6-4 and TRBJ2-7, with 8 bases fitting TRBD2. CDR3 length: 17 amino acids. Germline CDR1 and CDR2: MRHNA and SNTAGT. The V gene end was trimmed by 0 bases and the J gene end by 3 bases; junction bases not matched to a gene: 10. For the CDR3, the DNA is TGTGCCAGCAGTGACTCGGCGAGCGGGGGCCTATTCTACGAGCAGTACTTC. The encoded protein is CASSDSASGGLFYEQYF.

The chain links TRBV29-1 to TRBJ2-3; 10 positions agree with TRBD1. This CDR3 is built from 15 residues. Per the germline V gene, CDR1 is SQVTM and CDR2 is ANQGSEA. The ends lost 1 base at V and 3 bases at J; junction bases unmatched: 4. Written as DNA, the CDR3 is TGCAGCGTTGAAGTATCGGGACAGGGGACAGATACGCAGTATTTT. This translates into CSVEVSGQGTDTQYF.